The present entry profiles one T cell receptor (beta chain) with its context. Its cognate antigen is unknown. The record originates from a study of cytomegalovirus exposure and HLA in healthy donors. Study conclusions and caveats: In a later analysis, specific HLA alleles were associated with around 17,000 TCR beta sequences at a 0.05 false discovery rate. TCR beta chain V- and J-gene trimming was linked, in a later analysis, to a missense variant in DCLRE1C.

From germline, CDR1 is SNHLY and CDR2 FYNNEI. The CDR3 totals 13 residues. V was cut by 6 bases and J by 6 bases, with 12 bases left in between. Researchers ran the PCR with 60 Vbeta and 13 Jbeta primers. In the source study's methods: There were about 80 million unique TCR beta chains by a later count, and approximately 10 million of them were shared. Assay used: immunoSEQ multiplex PCR; TCRdb lists only in-frame clones, some missing. From that table come the V and J calls and clone size; the DNA was used to work out D and trimming. This sample yields some 91,000 clones, of which roughly nine tenths are seen a single time; approximately 10% belongs to the top ten.

The chain couples TRBV2 to TRBJ2-1; a possible D gene is TRBD2 (5 bases). Material: PBMCs. The receptor's source is a man aged 25-40 years in good health and CMV-seropositive. The CDR3 sequence is CASRDSAGNEQFF. Here the CDR3 DNA reads TGTGCCAGCAGGGACTCCGCTGGCAATGAGCAGTTCTTC. Together with reference TRBV2 and TRBJ2-1, the CDR3 gives the full variable domain: EPEVTQTPSHQVTQMGQEVILRCVPISNHLYFYWYRQILGQKVEFLVSFYNNEISEKSEIFDDQFSVERPDGSNFTLKIRSTKLEDSAMYFCASRDSAGNEQFFGPGTRLTVL.